These 16 T cell receptor beta chains originate from one sample sequenced in a study of T cells in Graves' hyperthyroidism and ophthalmopathy. Template material for amplifying TCR beta CDR3 regions consisted of RNA transcripts. TCR CDR3 underwent first-round RT-PCR with the HTBI primer set. MiXCR, applied by TCRdb to the multiplex PCR reads, yields one record per CDR3 protein. The sample yields around 580,000 distinct CDR3 sequences, over 15% seen once. Material for sequencing was blood. The receptors shown here come from a woman between 18 and 30 years old with Graves' hyperthyroidism.

The rearrangement uses TRBV12-3 or TRBV12-4 and TRBJ2-2; the D gene is possibly TRBD2 (6 bases). The CDR3 totals 12 residues. Trimming stripped 6 bases from V and 5 bases from J, with 7 bases between. The CDR3 here is CASRGLTGELFF. CDR3 sequence (DNA): TGTGCCAGCAGGGGACTTACCGGGGAGCTGTTTTTT.

This chain uses TRBV5-1 with TRBJ2-1; 14 bases match TRBD2. V trimming: 3 bases; J trimming: 12 bases; junction bases outside the gene matches: 5. Per the germline V gene, CDR1 is SGHRS and CDR2 is YFSETQ. CDR3 length: 14 amino acids. As DNA, the CDR3 is TGCGCCAGCAGCTCCGGGACTAGCGGGAGAGGGCAGTTCTTC. Translated, it gives CASSSGTSGRGQFF.

This clonotype was counted a few times. The gene calls are TRBV29-1 and TRBJ2-3; D not certain. The germline V gene has CDR1 SQVTM and CDR2 ANQGSEA. This CDR3 has 14 residues. Trimming pared 1 base from V and 3 bases from J, leaving 11 bases between. CDR3 amino acids: CSVEVFSVTDTQYF. DNA for the CDR3: TGCAGCGTTGAAGTTTTTTCCGTGACAGATACGCAGTATTTT.

This clonotype has at least ten counts. The rearrangement uses TRBV6-1 and TRBJ2-1; 9 bases align to TRBD1. CDR3 length: 16 residues. V lost 0 bases, J lost 8 bases, and 8 bases stayed unmatched. Germline V gene sequence: CDR1 MNHNS, CDR2 SASEGT. CDR3 protein: CASSEAMGQGGDEQFF. DNA for the CDR3: TGTGCCAGCAGTGAAGCTATGGGACAGGGTGGCGATGAGCAGTTCTTC.

This clonotype came up a few times. The chain couples TRBV12-5 to TRBJ2-3; D unresolved. The J call is doubtful: the DNA matches TRBJ1-5 better. From germline, CDR1 is LGHNT and CDR2 FRNRAP. There are 12 residues in the CDR3. CDR3 nucleotides: TGTGCTAGTGGTTTTAGGGTTGATACGCAGCATTTT. Amino acid sequence: CASGFRVDTQHF.

This chain joins TRBV6-1 and TRBJ2-1; a weak D match, TRBD2 (5 bases). The CDR3 is 16 residues long. The V gene's germline CDR1 is MNHNS and CDR2 SASEGT. Trimming stripped 7 bases from V and 0 bases from J, with 16 bases between. CDR3: CASTETETSSYNEQFF. In DNA, the CDR3 is TGTGCCAGCACCGAGACTGAAACTAGCTCCTACAATGAGCAGTTCTTC.

This clonotype was seen ten or more times. The gene calls are TRBV6-2 or TRBV6-3 and TRBJ1-5; D is possibly TRBD1 (5 bases). Per germline, CDR1 MNHEY and CDR2 SVGEGT. Trimming left V 2 bases short and J 3 bases short, with 11 bases between. This CDR3 contains 15 residues. Here the CDR3 reads CASSYGNRYNQPQHF. As DNA, the CDR3 is TGTGCCAGCAGTTACGGTAACAGGTACAATCAGCCCCAGCATTTT.

In this sample, this clonotype turned up a few times. The gene calls are TRBV3-1 and TRBJ1-1, with unresolved D. CDR3 length: 13 amino acids. V was pared by 1 base and J by 10 bases, with 13 bases between. CDR1 is LGHDT, CDR2 YNNKEL, per germline (reference sequence). The CDR3 is CASSQGSTLGAFF. Here the CDR3 DNA reads TGTGCCAGCAGCCAAGGGTCGACTCTTGGAGCTTTCTTT.

The sample holds a few counts of this clonotype. In nucleotides, the CDR3 is TGCAGTGCTAGACGTAGGGGACTAGCGGGGGGGAACACCGGGGAGCTGTTTTTT. The encoded protein is CSARRRGLAGGNTGELFF. This chain joins TRBV20-1 and TRBJ2-2; TRBD2 aligns across 15 bases. Germline V CDR1 and CDR2: DFQATT, SNEGSKA (reference sequence). Trimming removed 2 bases from V and 1 base from J; junction bases left unmatched: 5. CDR3 length: 18 amino acids.

This clonotype was seen a few times. The DNA of the CDR3 is TGCAGTGCTAGAGATTTTGGGGGCCTGAACACTGAAGCTTTCTTT. Its protein product is CSARDFGGLNTEAFF. The chain carries TRBV20-1 and TRBJ1-1; D perhaps matches TRBD1 (6 bases). CDR1 and CDR2 (germline): DFQATT, SNEGSKA (reference sequence). The CDR3 is 15 amino acids. Deletions cut 0 bases from V and 0 bases from J, with 11 bases between.

This clonotype came up many times. In nucleotides, the CDR3 is TGTGCCAGCAGTTTAATGAGGGAGTCCCAAGAGACCCAGTACTTC. Translating gives CASSLMRESQETQYF. This chain links TRBV28 with TRBJ2-5; maybe TRBD2 (5 bases). This CDR3 has 15 amino acids. The V gene lost 2 bases and the J gene lost 1 base, with 11 bases spanning the gap. Germline V lookup: CDR1 MDHEN, CDR2 SYDVKM.

In this sample, this clonotype turned up many times. This rearrangement joins TRBV2 to TRBJ2-1, with TRBD1 matching over 10 bases. The V and J ends lost 8 bases and 5 bases, in that order; junction bases with no gene match: 3. Germline V gives CDR1 SNHLY, CDR2 FYNNEI. CDR3 size: 13 residues. CDR3 sequence: CASEDRGDNEQFF. Written as DNA, the CDR3 is TGTGCCAGCGAGGACAGGGGGGACAATGAGCAGTTCTTC.

The V and J genes are TRBV12-3 or TRBV12-4 and TRBJ2-2; tentatively, D is TRBD2 (6 bases). This CDR3 is built from 13 residues. V shed 3 bases and J shed 8 bases, with 10 bases lying between them. The CDR3 DNA follows: TGTGCCAGCAGTTTTGGCGCGGGGGGGGAGCTGTTTTTT. Protein: CASSFGAGGELFF.

The table lists this clonotype with many counts. The V gene is TRBV12-3 or TRBV12-4, the J gene TRBJ1-5; D gene ambiguous. This CDR3 contains 12 residues. The V end was cut by 1 base, the J end by 5 bases, with 3 bases between. The CDR3, as DNA: TGTGCCAGCAGTTTAGGCCATCAGCCCCAGCATTTT. This sequence encodes CASSLGHQPQHF.

The V and J genes are TRBV24-1 and TRBJ1-5, with no clear D. V gave up 1 base and J gave up 4 bases, with 7 bases separating them. The CDR3 spans 14 residues. Germline assignment: CDR1 KGHDR and CDR2 SFDVKD. In DNA, the CDR3 is TGTGCCACCAGTGATTTCCTACTGAATCAGCCCCAGCATTTT. It yields the protein CATSDFLLNQPQHF.

This clonotype came up many times. The genes are TRBV6-6 and TRBJ2-1; TRBD2 aligns across 8 bases. This CDR3 is built from 16 residues. Germline CDR1 is MNHNY and CDR2 is SVGAGI (reference sequence). With 2 bases clipped from V and 5 bases from J, the junction kept 8 bases outside the gene matches. This CDR3 is CASSYSFQRGNNEQFF. The CDR3 DNA follows: TGTGCCAGCAGTTACAGTTTCCAGCGGGGGAACAATGAGCAGTTCTTC.